Sequencing of this TCR beta chain was carried out in a study of tumor-infiltrating lymphocytes in localized non-small cell lung cancer. Study summary: Several tumor histologies, both smoking statuses, and some post-neoadjuvant chemotherapy samples were included. From each patient, both tumor and uninvolved lung, non-adjacent to tumor, were sampled. General study points: Only some patients had TCR sequencing, depending on available tissue. Each assay used a separate piece of the same tissue.

The table came from immunoSEQ multiplex PCR; TCRdb's copy has only in-frame clones and leaves some out. The top ten hold less than 25% of the sample, which has 13,000 to 15,000 clones, 65% to 75% seen once. As for this clone: Its specificity is not known.

CDR1 is SGHTS, CDR2 YDEGEE, per germline. V lost 4 bases and J lost 1, with 17 bases in between. The CDR3 has 16 amino acids. This TCR was sampled from a human donor with non-small cell lung cancer. The gene calls are TRBV5-8 and TRBJ1-2; D is possibly TRBD1 (5 bases). The sample consisted of uninvolved lung tissue not adjacent to the tumor. This CDR3 reads CASSSPWTPINYGYTF. Written as DNA, the CDR3 is TGTGCCAGCAGCAGCCCGTGGACACCAATTAACTATGGCTACACCTTC.